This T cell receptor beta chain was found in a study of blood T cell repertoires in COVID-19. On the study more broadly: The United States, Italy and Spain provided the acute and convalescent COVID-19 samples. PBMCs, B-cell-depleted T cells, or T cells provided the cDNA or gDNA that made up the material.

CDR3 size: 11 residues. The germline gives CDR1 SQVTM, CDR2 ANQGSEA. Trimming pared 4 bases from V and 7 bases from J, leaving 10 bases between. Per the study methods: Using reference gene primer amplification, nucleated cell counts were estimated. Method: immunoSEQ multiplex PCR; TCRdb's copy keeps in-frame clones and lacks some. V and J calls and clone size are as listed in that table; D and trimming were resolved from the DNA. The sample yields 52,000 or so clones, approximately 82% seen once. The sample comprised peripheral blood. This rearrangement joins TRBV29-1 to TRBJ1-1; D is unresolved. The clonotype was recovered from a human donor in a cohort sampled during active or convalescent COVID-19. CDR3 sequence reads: CSVGSHIEAFF. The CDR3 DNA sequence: TGCAGCGTTGGAAGCCATATTGAAGCTTTCTTT.